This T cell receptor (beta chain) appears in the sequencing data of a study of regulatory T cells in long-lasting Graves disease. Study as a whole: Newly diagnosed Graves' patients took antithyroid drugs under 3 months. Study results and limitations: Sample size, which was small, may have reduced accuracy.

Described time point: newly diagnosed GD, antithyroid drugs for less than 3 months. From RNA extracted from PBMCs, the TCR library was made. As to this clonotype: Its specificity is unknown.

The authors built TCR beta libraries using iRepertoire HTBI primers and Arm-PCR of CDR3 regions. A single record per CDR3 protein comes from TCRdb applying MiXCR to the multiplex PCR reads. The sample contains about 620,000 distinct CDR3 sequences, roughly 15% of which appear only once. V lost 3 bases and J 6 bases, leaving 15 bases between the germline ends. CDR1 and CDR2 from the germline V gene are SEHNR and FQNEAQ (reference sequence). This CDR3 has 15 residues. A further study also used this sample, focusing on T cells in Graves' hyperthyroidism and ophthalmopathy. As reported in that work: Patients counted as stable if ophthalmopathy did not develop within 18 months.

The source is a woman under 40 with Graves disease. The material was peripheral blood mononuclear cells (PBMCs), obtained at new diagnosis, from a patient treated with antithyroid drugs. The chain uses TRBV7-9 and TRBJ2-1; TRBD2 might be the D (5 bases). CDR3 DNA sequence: TGTGCCAGCAGCTTTAGAGGGTTGAAAGTCAATGAGCAGTTCTTC. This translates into CASSFRGLKVNEQFF.